The text below deals with one T cell receptor (beta chain). It lacks a known antigen. The input lacks base qualities; no much larger clone sits a single base away. The data belong to a study of Ad26.COV2.S vaccination and SARS-CoV-2 variants (dated by TCRdb to 2020 to 2022). About the full investigation: Donors in the vaccine arm were drawn from COV1001, a multicentre, randomized, double-blind, placebo-controlled phase I-IIa trial testing Ad26.COV2.S in healthy adults. Ad26.COV2.S was administered intramuscularly at a dose of 5x10^10 or 1x10^11 viral particles, either as one shot or as two shots given 56 days apart. TCRbeta repertoire sequencing served as the tool for gauging how specific and how broad the SARS-CoV-2-reactive T cell receptors were following Ad26.COV2.S vaccination. The TCR-sequenced set comprised around 32 samples: some 19 Ad26.COV2.S vaccine recipients, 5 placebo recipients and 8 SARS-CoV-2 convalescent individuals. Participants in the trial were split at random into five groups of five each, receiving low-dose or high-dose Ad26.COV2.S once or twice, or else placebo on both occasions. Throughout the experiments and outcome assessment, investigators stayed blinded to trial group allocation. The research as a whole found: Vaccine and placebo recipients had similar non-spike TCR breadth, a finding consistent with the vaccine containing only spike. After vaccination, spike-specific CD8+ and CD4+ T cell responses were reported to show substantial breadth. Ad26.COV2.S recipients had higher spike-specific TCR breadth than placebo recipients (P = 0.0014). The study lacked the statistical power to compare responses across vaccine doses or regimens. According to the authors, total T cell responses may have been underestimated by the TCR breadth and depth analyses.

CDR1 and CDR2, looked up from the germline V gene, are SGHTA and FQGNSA. After removal of 4 bases from V and 5 bases from J, the junction retains 6 bases not matched to a gene. The CDR3, cysteine through phenylalanine, is 14 amino acids long. Of all the DNA, just the CDR3 is kept, 42 bases in frame from base 1. The immunoSEQ Assay was the method used to sequence TCRbeta CDR3 regions. After extraction, genomic DNA underwent amplification by bias-controlled multiplex PCR, followed by high-throughput sequencing. For the original study's pipeline: To quantify the absolute abundance of every unique TCRbeta CDR3 region, sequences were collapsed and filtered. T cell fraction was estimated by normalizing TCRbeta template counts to usable DNA, with usable DNA measured through amplification of reference genes found in all nucleated cells. Repertoire TCRs were annotated as SARS-CoV-2-specific when V gene, CDR3 amino acid sequence and J gene were exactly matched to a known reactive TCR set. The reference SARS-CoV-2 TCR set was obtained from MIRA and was filtered for enrichment in COVID-19-positive ImmuneCODE repertoires, whereby public or cross-reactive TCRs were removed. Using the MIRA antigens, annotated TCRs were further analysed by specific ORF or by position within an ORF. Breadth was defined as annotated unique rearrangements over total unique productive rearrangements; depth was the summed frequency of those rearrangements. Group comparisons of TCR breadth used two-sided Wilcoxon rank-sum tests. In its TCRdb copy, this immuneACCESS table keeps in-frame sequences only and misses some clones. Where compared with another copy, unresolved V genes explain less than half of these, and the others have no known cause. Clone size and the V and J calls come from that table; the DNA yielded D and trimming. The sample data list 300,000 to 400,000 clones, and around 86% of these were observed just once. The biggest ten clones account for approximately 3.6% of the sample.

The treatment or condition tag for this specimen amounts to: about 20 received Ad26.COV2.S at low or high dose, single or two shots; several received placebo; per-sample allocation not given. For vaccine and placebo recipients, repertoires were sequenced using samples collected on day 63 after the first injection. In Cohort 1b, some 25 adults aged 18-55 years were enrolled at a single site in Boston, USA, between 29 July and 7 August 2020. As a vaccine, Ad26.COV2.S was a replication-incompetent adenovirus type 26 vector that expressed a prefusion-stabilized SARS-CoV-2 spike protein derived from the original Wuhan strain.

Sample: peripheral blood, taken in a trial of Ad26.COV2.S vaccine versus placebo. The receptor was derived from a person between 18 and 65 years old who received the Ad26.COV2.S COVID-19 vaccine or a placebo. The rearranged chain carries TRBV7-2 and TRBJ2-7; the junction holds 9 bases that match TRBD1. The CDR3 amino acid sequence is: CASSSGTGFNEQYF. The sequenced DNA is TGTGCCAGCAGCTCAGGGACAGGGTTCAACGAGCAGTACTTC.